The entry below describes one TCR beta chain. These data are taken from a study of blood T cell repertoires in COVID-19. Per the study methods: Quantification of nucleated cells was approximated via reference gene primer amplification. Only in-frame clones appear in the TCRdb table, and some are missing; sequencing was by immunoSEQ multiplex PCR. For V, J and clone size, that table is used; D and trimming come from the DNA. Of around 500,000 clones in the sample, 70% to 90% were seen once. The sample comprised peripheral blood. The TCR comes from a human donor in a cohort sampled during active COVID-19.

The CDR3 region has the DNA TGTGCCAGCAGCTTACGCGTTCGGGAAGAGACCCAGTACTTC. Protein sequence: CASSLRVREETQYF. The chain joins TRBV7-2 to TRBJ2-5; D gene ambiguous. The V end was cut by 2 bases, the J end by 3 bases, with 10 bases between. CDR3 length equals 14 residues. Germline assignment: CDR1 SGHTA and CDR2 FQGNSA.